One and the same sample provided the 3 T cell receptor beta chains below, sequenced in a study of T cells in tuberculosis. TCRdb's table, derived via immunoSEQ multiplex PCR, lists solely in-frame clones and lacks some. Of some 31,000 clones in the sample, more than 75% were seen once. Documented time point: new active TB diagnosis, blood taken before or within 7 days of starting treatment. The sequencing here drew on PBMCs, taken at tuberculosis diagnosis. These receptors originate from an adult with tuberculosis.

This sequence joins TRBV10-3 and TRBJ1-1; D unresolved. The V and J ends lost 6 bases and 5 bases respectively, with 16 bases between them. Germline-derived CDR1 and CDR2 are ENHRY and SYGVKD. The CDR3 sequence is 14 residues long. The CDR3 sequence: CAISVLQLGTEAFF. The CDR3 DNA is TGTGCCATCAGCGTCCTTCAACTAGGGACTGAAGCTTTCTTT.

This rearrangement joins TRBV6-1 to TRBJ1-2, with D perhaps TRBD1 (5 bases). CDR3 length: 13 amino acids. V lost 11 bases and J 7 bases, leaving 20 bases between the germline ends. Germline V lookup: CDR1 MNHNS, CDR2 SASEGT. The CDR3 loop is CAGGRSARTGYTF. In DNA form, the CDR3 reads TGTGCCGGGGGGAGATCGGCCCGAACTGGCTACACCTTC.

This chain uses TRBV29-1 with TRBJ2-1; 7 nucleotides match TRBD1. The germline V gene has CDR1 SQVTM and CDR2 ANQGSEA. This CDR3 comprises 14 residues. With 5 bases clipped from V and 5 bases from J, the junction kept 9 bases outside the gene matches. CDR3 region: CSVSQGGLHNEQFF. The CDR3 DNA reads TGCAGCGTTTCTCAAGGGGGCCTCCACAATGAGCAGTTCTTC.